This T cell receptor (beta chain) was obtained from a study of blood T cell repertoires in COVID-19. Clones were read by immunoSEQ multiplex PCR, and TCRdb kept only the in-frame ones, dropping some. Here the sample spans fewer than 400,000 clones, 90% being singletons. Germline V gene lookup returns CDR1 SGDLS and CDR2 YYNGEE. The CDR3 is 15 residues long. The V gene lost 0 bases and the J gene lost 2 bases, with 9 bases spanning the gap. The sequencing sample was made of peripheral blood. This clonotype originated in a woman in her thirties with COVID-19, enrolled during active disease. The V call is TRBV9, the J call TRBJ1-5, with TRBD1 as a possible D gene (5 bases). The CDR3 reads CASSVDAGRNQPQHF. The CDR3 DNA reads as TGTGCCAGCAGCGTAGATGCGGGACGCAATCAGCCCCAGCATTTT.